This is a list of T cell receptor beta chains from one sample in a study of blood T cell repertoires in COVID-19. Measured with immunoSEQ multiplex PCR; TCRdb has only the in-frame clones, and not every one. This sample has more than 65,000 clones, with roughly 84% found just once. Sequencing input: peripheral blood. The receptor set was obtained from a woman between 50 and 59 years old with acute or convalescent COVID-19. Each CDR3 is given with its conserved first and last residue. Rows give clone size only sometimes, using once, few, many, or a class for an expanded clone.

abundance: -; v_gene: TRBV19; CDR3aa: CASKLLAGGWNTGELFF
abundance: -; v_gene: TRBV5-5; CDR3aa: CASRLGQVSNQPQHF
abundance: few; v_gene: TRBV27; CDR3aa: CASSQSGPWGGYTF
abundance: -; v_gene: TRBV5-1; CDR3aa: CASSQGQTGNTIYF
abundance: few; v_gene: TRBV10-3; CDR3aa: CAISETTGNYGYTF
abundance: few; v_gene: TRBV18; CDR3aa: CASSPRLNTEAFF
abundance: once; v_gene: TRBV5-5; CDR3aa: CASSLQTGVGTQYF
abundance: -; v_gene: TRBV18; CDR3aa: CASSSDRVRVSPLHF
abundance: -; v_gene: TRBV5-1; CDR3aa: CASSPTSGTASYEQYF
abundance: -; v_gene: TRBV5-1; CDR3aa: CASSPRDSYNEQFF
abundance: few; v_gene: TRBV4-2; CDR3aa: CASSQSGTGIYEQYF
abundance: -; v_gene: TRBV7-2; CDR3aa: CASSLGGYSNQPQHF
abundance: -; v_gene: TRBV5-5; CDR3aa: CASRPGTGVIKEQYF
abundance: few; v_gene: TRBV7-9; CDR3aa: CASNEILEQEGYEQYF
abundance: -; v_gene: TRBV18; CDR3aa: CASSPTGLAGGGDTQYF
abundance: -; v_gene: TRBV24-1; CDR3aa: CATSVRGKFNNSPLHF
abundance: -; v_gene: TRBV7-2; CDR3aa: CASSLDGGSWETQYF
abundance: -; v_gene: TRBV6-2/TRBV6-3; CDR3aa: CASSYFGTDGGANVLTF
abundance: -; v_gene: TRBV19; CDR3aa: CASSTATGSNSPLHF
abundance: few; v_gene: TRBV10-1; CDR3aa: CASSLNPRDRGSNTEAFF
abundance: few; v_gene: TRBV16; CDR3aa: CASSQNKRNTEAFF
abundance: -; v_gene: TRBV3-1/TRBV3-2; CDR3aa: CASSQDCWEGERNTEAFF
abundance: many; v_gene: TRBV4-1; CDR3aa: CASSPDRGNQPQHF
abundance: -; v_gene: TRBV4-2; CDR3aa: CASSQAGGRDGYTF
abundance: once; v_gene: TRBV6-5; CDR3aa: CATLRGTSQVEQYF
abundance: -; v_gene: TRBV9; CDR3aa: CASSSRVTGELFF
abundance: -; v_gene: TRBV5-1; CDR3aa: CASRAGSAGNTIYF
abundance: -; v_gene: TRBV4-1; CDR3aa: CASSQAGTGTTQPQHF
abundance: once; v_gene: TRBV2; CDR3aa: CASSTGVGDYGYTF
abundance: once; v_gene: TRBV28; CDR3aa: CASSWTGLLNTEAFF
abundance: -; v_gene: TRBV27; CDR3aa: CASSRGTGDFYEQYF
abundance: -; v_gene: TRBV30; CDR3aa: CAWSPTGGYGYTF
abundance: -; v_gene: TRBV9; CDR3aa: CASSVDGREYNEQFF
abundance: -; v_gene: TRBV2; CDR3aa: CASRETGTAAGNTIYF
abundance: few; v_gene: TRBV15; CDR3aa: CATSSKKGGNSPLHF
abundance: once; v_gene: TRBV24-1; CDR3aa: CATSDFSGQFEKLFF
abundance: few; v_gene: TRBV29-1; CDR3aa: CSSTKGTSEYNEQFF
abundance: -; v_gene: TRBV10-3; CDR3aa: CATATSLNYEQYF
abundance: once; v_gene: TRBV5-1; CDR3aa: CASSLLMLGGEQFF
abundance: few; v_gene: TRBV7-9; CDR3aa: CASSLVSTGELFF
abundance: -; v_gene: TRBV7-6; CDR3aa: CASSPGRIGQRGSSYNSPLHF
abundance: -; v_gene: TRBV11-2; CDR3aa: CASPPGAGQGIGNEQFF
abundance: -; v_gene: TRBV27; CDR3aa: CASSSSSRAGDTQYF
abundance: -; v_gene: TRBV4-3; CDR3aa: CASSQRPDKAGNTIYF
abundance: -; v_gene: TRBV19; CDR3aa: CASSNPSRMETQYF
abundance: -; v_gene: TRBV5-1; CDR3aa: CASSLASGSNTGELFF
abundance: -; v_gene: TRBV5-6; CDR3aa: CASSPGGNEQYF
abundance: -; v_gene: TRBV4-3; CDR3aa: CASSQGAGGLNEQFF
abundance: -; v_gene: TRBV11-3; CDR3aa: CASSSDGRYTGELFF
abundance: -; v_gene: TRBV28; CDR3aa: CASSLPGRGTDTQYF
abundance: -; v_gene: TRBV4-3; CDR3aa: CASSQDSHRSYEQYF
abundance: -; v_gene: TRBV6-2/TRBV6-3; CDR3aa: CASSYEQGDLMNTEAFF
abundance: -; v_gene: TRBV12-5; CDR3aa: CASGLGREFEKLFF
abundance: -; v_gene: TRBV2; CDR3aa: CASSEIGTVAKNIQYF
abundance: -; v_gene: TRBV3-1/TRBV3-2; CDR3aa: CASSQENRVGGGYTF
abundance: few; v_gene: TRBV28; CDR3aa: CASSFERQPQHF
abundance: -; v_gene: TRBV5-1; CDR3aa: CASSDSGGNTEAFF